The 8 T cell receptor beta chains presented below share a single source sample, sequenced in a study of T cell responses to AZD1222 COVID-19 vaccine. The method was immunoSEQ multiplex PCR; TCRdb's version includes in-frame clones alone and lacks a portion of them. The sample gives 100,000 to 150,000 clones, more than 75% of which show up once; approximately 1.3% is in the top ten. Sequencing used peripheral blood, obtained on day 0 of AZD1222 vaccination. Source of these receptors: an adult in good health.

Points on this clone: Within the sample, other DNA sequences also encode this same CDR3. V gene TRBV3-1 (or the pseudogene TRBV3-2) combines with J gene TRBJ1-1; D remains ambiguous. V lost 1 base and J 1 base, leaving 7 bases between the germline ends. The germline gives CDR1 LGHDT, CDR2 YNNKEL (reference sequence). The CDR3 has 14 amino acids. The CDR3 sequence: CASSQVSGNTEAFF. In nucleotides, the CDR3 is TGTGCCAGCAGCCAAGTATCCGGGAACACTGAAGCTTTCTTT.

The rearrangement links TRBV2 to TRBJ1-2; the D gene is possibly TRBD1 (5 bases). Germline CDR1 is SNHLY and CDR2 is FYNNEI. V lost 11 bases to trimming and J lost 4 bases, with 14 bases between them. This CDR3 is 12 amino acids long. CDR3 nucleotides: TGTGCCTGGCGTCAGGGAGGCTATGGCTACACCTTC. Translating gives CAWRQGGYGYTF.

The chain links TRBV6-6 to TRBJ1-1; D is ambiguous. This CDR3 contains 14 residues. The V gene lost 4 bases and the J gene lost 3 bases, with 12 bases spanning the gap. Per the germline V gene, CDR1 is MNHNY and CDR2 is SVGAGI (reference sequence). CDR3 in DNA: TGTGCCAGCAGTTTGATGAGACCGGACACTGAAGCTTTCTTT. This translates into CASSLMRPDTEAFF.

The chain is built from TRBV6-2 or TRBV6-3 and TRBJ1-5; D remains ambiguous. Per the germline V gene, CDR1 is MNHEY and CDR2 is SVGEGT. The CDR3 contains 17 residues. V was pared by 4 bases and J by 0 bases, with 16 bases between. This CDR3 is CASSFPVGKNSNQPQHF. CDR3 coding DNA: TGTGCCAGCAGTTTCCCCGTGGGAAAGAATAGCAATCAGCCCCAGCATTTT.

The chain combines TRBV6-2 or TRBV6-3 with TRBJ2-6; 7 bases map to TRBD1. This CDR3 is built from 19 residues. V trimming: 2 bases; J trimming: 0 bases; junction bases outside the gene matches: 10. Per germline, CDR1 MNHEY and CDR2 SVGEGT. CDR3: CASSYKQGQSPSGANVLTF. As DNA, the CDR3 is TGTGCCAGCAGTTACAAACAGGGGCAATCCCCCTCTGGGGCCAACGTCCTGACTTTC.

DNA of the CDR3: TGTGCCAGCTCATCGGACAGGGTAAAGGCTGAAAAACTGTTTTTT. It yields the protein CASSSDRVKAEKLFF. The chain is built from TRBV18 and TRBJ1-4; TRBD1 matches at 8 bases. V lost 5 bases to trimming and J lost 7 bases; unmatched junction nucleotides: 9. Germline CDR1 KGHSH, CDR2 LQKENI. This CDR3 is built from 15 residues.

The gene calls are TRBV2 and TRBJ2-7; D possibly corresponds to TRBD1 (6 bases). The CDR3 consists of 13 residues. V was clipped by 11 bases and J by 5 bases, with 19 bases between them. Per the germline V gene, CDR1 is SNHLY and CDR2 is FYNNEI. CDR3 region: CAFFLGRGNEQYF. As DNA, the CDR3 is TGTGCCTTTTTCTTGGGCAGGGGAAACGAGCAGTACTTC.

This clone appeared a few times. The chain combines TRBV27 with TRBJ1-2, with D perhaps TRBD1 (6 bases). The CDR3 spans 13 residues. Germline CDR1 reads MNHEY; CDR2 reads SMNVEV (reference sequence). Trimming took off 11 bases at V and 1 base at J, with 14 bases between the two ends. Written as DNA, the CDR3 is TGTGCCTCGGGGGCGGGAGTTAACTATGGCTACACCTTC. Encoded protein: CASGAGVNYGYTF.